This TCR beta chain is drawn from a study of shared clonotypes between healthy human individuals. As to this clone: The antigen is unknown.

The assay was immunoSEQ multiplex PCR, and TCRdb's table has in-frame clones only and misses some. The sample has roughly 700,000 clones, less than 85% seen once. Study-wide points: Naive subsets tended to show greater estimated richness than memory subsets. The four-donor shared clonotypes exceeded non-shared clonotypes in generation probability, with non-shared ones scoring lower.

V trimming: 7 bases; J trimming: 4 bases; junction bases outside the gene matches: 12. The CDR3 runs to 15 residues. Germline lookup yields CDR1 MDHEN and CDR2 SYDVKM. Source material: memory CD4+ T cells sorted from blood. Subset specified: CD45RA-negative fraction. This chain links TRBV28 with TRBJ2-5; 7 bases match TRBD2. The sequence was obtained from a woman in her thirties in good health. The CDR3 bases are TGTGCCAGCACTGATGCGGGTACTAGCGCAGAGACCCAGTACTTC. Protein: CASTDAGTSAETQYF.